What follows describes a single TCR beta chain. Its specificity is not known. The table came from immunoSEQ multiplex PCR; TCRdb's copy has only in-frame clones and leaves some out. Altogether more than 13,000 clones are present, 89% being singletons, with the ten largest covering less than 20%. The germline V gene encodes CDR1 SGHKS and CDR2 YYEKEE (reference sequence). The length of the CDR3 is 14 residues. J was trimmed by 6 bases and V by 5 bases; bases with no gene match: 4. The sample belongs to a study of PD-1 blockade in classical Hodgkin lymphoma. Noted time point: cycle 4 day 1 (C4D1), after five to seven weeks of nivolumab. Every one of the patients relapsed after autologous stem cell transplantation (brentuximab vedotin exposure was variable). After PBMCs were thawed, their CD8+ T cells were isolated by magnetic negative selection. When best responses were assessed, they were complete response, partial response or progressive disease.

Study results and limitations: By C4D1 there was a significant rise in CD4+ TCR diversity but not in CD8+ TCR diversity.

The V call is TRBV5-5, the J call TRBJ1-4; TRBD1 agrees at 10 bases. The sample consisted of CD8+ T cells from blood, taken before the fourth cycle of nivolumab. The TCR comes from a human donor with classical Hodgkin lymphoma. CDR3 sequence reads: CASRKDRGDEKLFF. In DNA, the CDR3 is TGTGCCAGCAGAAAGGACAGGGGGGATGAAAAACTGTTTTTT.